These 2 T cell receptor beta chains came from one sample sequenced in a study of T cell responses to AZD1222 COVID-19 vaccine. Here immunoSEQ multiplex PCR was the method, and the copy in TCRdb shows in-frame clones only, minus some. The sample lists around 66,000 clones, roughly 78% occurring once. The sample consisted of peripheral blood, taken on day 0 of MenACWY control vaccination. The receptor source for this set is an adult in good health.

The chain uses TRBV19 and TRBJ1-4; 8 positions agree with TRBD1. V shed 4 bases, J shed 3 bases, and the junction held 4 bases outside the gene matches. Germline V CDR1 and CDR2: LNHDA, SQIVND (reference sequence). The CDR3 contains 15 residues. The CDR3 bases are TGTGCCAGTAGTACAACAGGGGGTCCTAATGAAAAACTGTTTTTT. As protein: CASSTTGGPNEKLFF. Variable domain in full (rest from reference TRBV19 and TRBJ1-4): DGGITQSPKYLFRKEGQNVTLSCEQNLNHDAMYWYRQDPGQGLRLIYYSQIVNDFQKGDIAEGYSVSREKKESFPLTVTSAQKNPTAFYLCASSTTGGPNEKLFFGSGTQLSVL.

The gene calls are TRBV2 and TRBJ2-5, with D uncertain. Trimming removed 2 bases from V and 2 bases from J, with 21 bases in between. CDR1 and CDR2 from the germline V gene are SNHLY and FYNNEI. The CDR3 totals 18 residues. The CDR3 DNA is TGTGCCAGCAGTGAATTGAAGGTTGATAGGGTGAAACAAGAGACCCAGTACTTC. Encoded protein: CASSELKVDRVKQETQYF.